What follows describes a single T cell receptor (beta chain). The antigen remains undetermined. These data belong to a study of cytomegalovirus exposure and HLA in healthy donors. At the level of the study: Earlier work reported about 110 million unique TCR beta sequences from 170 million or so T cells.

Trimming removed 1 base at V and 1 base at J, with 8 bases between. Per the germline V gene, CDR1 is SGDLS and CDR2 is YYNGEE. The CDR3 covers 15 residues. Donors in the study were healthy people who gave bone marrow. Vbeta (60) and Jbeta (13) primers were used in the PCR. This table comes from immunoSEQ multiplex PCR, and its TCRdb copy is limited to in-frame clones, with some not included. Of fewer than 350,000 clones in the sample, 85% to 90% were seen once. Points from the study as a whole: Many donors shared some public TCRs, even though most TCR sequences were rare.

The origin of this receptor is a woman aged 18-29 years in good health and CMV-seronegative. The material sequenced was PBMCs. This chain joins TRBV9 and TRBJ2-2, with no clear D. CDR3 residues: CASSVPPGNTGELFF. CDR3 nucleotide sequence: TGTGCCAGCAGCGTACCCCCGGGGAACACCGGGGAGCTGTTTTTT.